This T cell receptor beta chain derives from a study of cytomegalovirus exposure and HLA in healthy donors. CDR1 MNHNY and CDR2 SVGAGI come from the germline V gene (reference sequence). The CDR3 covers 14 residues. The ends were cut back, 5 bases at V and 1 base at J, with 11 bases in the middle. Whole-study findings and limits: A later analysis linked about 17,000 TCR beta sequences to HLA alleles at 0.05 false discovery rate.

PCR amplification relied on 60 Vbeta primers (plus 13 Jbeta primers). Assay used: immunoSEQ multiplex PCR; TCRdb lists only in-frame clones, some missing. The sample gives some 200,000 clones, approximately 80% of which show up once; 1.8% is in the top ten. About this clone: Its antigen remains unknown.

J is TRBJ1-1 and V is TRBV6-6, with D unresolved. Sequencing was performed on PBMCs. The clonotype comes from a woman aged 25 to 39 in good health and CMV-seronegative. CDR3 nucleotide sequence: TGTGCCAGCAGTGAGTCCGGGGAGAACACTGAAGCTTTCTTT. Amino acids: CASSESGENTEAFF.